These 4 T cell receptor beta chains share one sample of origin, sequenced in a study of vaccination effects on CD4 cells after COVID-19. These receptors are not linked to any known antigen. Assay used: immunoSEQ multiplex PCR; TCRdb lists only in-frame clones, some missing. The sample records over 50,000 clones, about 80% being singletons. Pools of viral peptides were used by the ViraFEST assay to expand antigen-specific CD4+ T cells ahead of sequencing. Cells that had been cultured for approximately eleven days were the source of isolated CD4+ T cells. Vaccine administered to participants consisted of two doses of either BNT162b2 or mRNA-1273. This sample comprised CD4+ T cells from PBMCs cultured with HCoV-229E spike peptides, obtained after COVID-19 vaccination. Receptors originate from a human donor who received a COVID-19 vaccine.

The rearrangement links TRBV6-5 to TRBJ1-1; 7 positions agree with TRBD1. Germline V gene sequence: CDR1 MNHEY, CDR2 SVGAGI. The CDR3 length is 14 residues. Losses at the gene ends were 5 bases for V and 5 bases for J; bases not matched to a gene: 8. CDR3 in amino acids: CASSLDRVRTEAFF. CDR3 nucleotides: TGTGCCAGCAGTCTCGACAGGGTGAGAACTGAAGCTTTCTTT.

The chain is built from TRBV5-4 and TRBJ2-2; D not resolved. The CDR3 is made up of 16 amino acids. Germline CDR1 SGHNT, CDR2 YYREEE (reference sequence). V was trimmed by 4 bases and J by 2 bases, leaving 15 bases between them. The CDR3 sequence: CASSAFAGGNTGELFF. DNA for the CDR3: TGTGCCAGCAGCGCCTTTGCAGGCGGAAACACCGGGGAGCTGTTTTTT.

This rearrangement joins TRBV2 to TRBJ2-1; 13 nucleotides match TRBD2. This CDR3 has 15 amino acids. V gave up 4 bases and J gave up 5 bases; unmatched junction bases: 2. Germline values: CDR1 SNHLY, CDR2 FYNNEI. CDR3 sequence reads: CASSAGTSGNNEQFF. The CDR3 DNA reads TGTGCCAGCAGTGCCGGGACTAGCGGGAACAATGAGCAGTTCTTC.

This clone was counted only a few times. V usage is TRBV4-1 and J usage is TRBJ1-3; D is uncertain. CDR1 and CDR2 (germline): MGHRA, YSYEKL. The CDR3 length is 14 residues. V dropped 1 base and J dropped 5 bases, with 9 bases sitting between them. The CDR3 sequence is CASSQVPGRNTIYF. The CDR3 DNA is TGCGCCAGCAGCCAAGTACCGGGGAGAAACACCATATATTTT.